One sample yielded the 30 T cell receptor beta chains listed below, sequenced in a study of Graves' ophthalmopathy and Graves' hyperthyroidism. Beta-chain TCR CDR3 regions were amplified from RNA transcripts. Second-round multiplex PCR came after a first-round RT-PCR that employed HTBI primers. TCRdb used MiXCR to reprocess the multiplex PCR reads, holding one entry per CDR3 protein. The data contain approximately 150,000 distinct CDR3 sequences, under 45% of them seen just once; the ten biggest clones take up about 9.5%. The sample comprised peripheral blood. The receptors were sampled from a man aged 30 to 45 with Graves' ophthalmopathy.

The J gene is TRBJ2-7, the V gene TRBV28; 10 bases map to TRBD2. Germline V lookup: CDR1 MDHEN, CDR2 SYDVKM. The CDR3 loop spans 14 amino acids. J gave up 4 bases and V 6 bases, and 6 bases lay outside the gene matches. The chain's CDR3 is CASSSSGSGYEQYF. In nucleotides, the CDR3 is TGTGCCAGCAGCTCTAGCGGGAGTGGTTACGAGCAGTACTTC.

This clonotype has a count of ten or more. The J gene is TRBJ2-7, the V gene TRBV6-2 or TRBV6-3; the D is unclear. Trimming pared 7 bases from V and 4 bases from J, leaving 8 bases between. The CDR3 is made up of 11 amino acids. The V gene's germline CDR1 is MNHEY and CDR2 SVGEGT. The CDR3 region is CASTQLYEQYF. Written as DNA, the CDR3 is TGTGCCAGCACCCAACTGTACGAGCAGTACTTC.

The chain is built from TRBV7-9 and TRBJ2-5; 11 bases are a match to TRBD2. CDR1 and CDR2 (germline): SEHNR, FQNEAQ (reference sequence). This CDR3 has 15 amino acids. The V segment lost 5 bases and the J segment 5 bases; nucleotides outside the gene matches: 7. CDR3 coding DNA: TGTGCCAGCAGCCAAACTAGCGGGAGAGCTGAGACCCAGTACTTC. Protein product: CASSQTSGRAETQYF.

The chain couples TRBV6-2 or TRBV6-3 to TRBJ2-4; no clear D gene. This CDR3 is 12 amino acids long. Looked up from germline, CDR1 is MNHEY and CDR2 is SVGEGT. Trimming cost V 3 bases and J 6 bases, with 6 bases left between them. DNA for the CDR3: TGTGCCAGCAGTTATGCGGTAAACATTCAGTACTTC. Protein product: CASSYAVNIQYF.

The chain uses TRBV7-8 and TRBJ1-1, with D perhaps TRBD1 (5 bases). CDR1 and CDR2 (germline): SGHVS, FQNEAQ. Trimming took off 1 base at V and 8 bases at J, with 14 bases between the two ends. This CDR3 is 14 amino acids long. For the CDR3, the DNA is TGTGCCAGCAGCTTAGATCCACGACAGTCAGAAGCTTTCTTT. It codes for CASSLDPRQSEAFF. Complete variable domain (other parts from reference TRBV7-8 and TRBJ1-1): GAGVSQSPRYKVAKRGQDVALRCDPISGHVSLFWYQQALGQGPEFLTYFQNEAQLDKSGLPSDRFFAERPEGSVSTLKIQRTQQEDSAVYLCASSLDPRQSEAFFGQGTRLTVV.

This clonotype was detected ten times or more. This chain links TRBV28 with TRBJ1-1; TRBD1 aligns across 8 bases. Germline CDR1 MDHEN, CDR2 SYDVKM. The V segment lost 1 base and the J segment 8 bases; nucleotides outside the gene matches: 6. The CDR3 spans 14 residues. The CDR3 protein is CASSLSRTGIEAFF. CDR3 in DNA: TGTGCCAGCAGTTTATCTCGGACAGGGATAGAAGCTTTCTTT.

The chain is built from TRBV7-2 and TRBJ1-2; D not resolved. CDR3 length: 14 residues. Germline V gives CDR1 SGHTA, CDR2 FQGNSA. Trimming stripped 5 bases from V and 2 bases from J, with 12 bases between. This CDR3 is CASSHAWPNYGYTF. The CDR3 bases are TGTGCCAGCAGCCATGCTTGGCCCAACTATGGCTACACCTTC.

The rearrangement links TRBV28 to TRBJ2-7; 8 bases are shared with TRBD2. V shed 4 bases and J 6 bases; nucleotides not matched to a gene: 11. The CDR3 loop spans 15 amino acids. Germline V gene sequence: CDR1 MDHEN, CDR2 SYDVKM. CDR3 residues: CASSSGGRLGSEQYF. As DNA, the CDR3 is TGTGCCAGCAGTTCGGGGGGGCGGTTAGGGTCCGAGCAGTACTTC.

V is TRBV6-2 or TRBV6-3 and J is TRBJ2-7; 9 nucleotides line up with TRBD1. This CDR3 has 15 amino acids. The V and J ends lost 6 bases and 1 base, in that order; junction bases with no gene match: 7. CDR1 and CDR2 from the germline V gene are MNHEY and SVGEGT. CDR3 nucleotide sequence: TGTGCCAGCAGCCGAGGGACAGGGCTTTCCTACGAGCAGTACTTC. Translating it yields CASSRGTGLSYEQYF.

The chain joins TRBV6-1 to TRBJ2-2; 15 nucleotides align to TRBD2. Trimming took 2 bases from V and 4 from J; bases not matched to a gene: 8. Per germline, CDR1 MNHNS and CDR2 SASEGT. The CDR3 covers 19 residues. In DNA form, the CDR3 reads TGTGCCAGCAGTGAATTCCATGGGACTAGCGGGAGGATCACCGGGGAGCTGTTTTTT. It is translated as CASSEFHGTSGRITGELFF.

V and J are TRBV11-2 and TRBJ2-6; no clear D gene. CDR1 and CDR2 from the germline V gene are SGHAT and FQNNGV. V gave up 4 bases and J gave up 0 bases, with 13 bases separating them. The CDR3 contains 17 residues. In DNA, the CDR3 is TGTGCCAGCAGCTCCCCGTTTGCAGTCTCTGGGGCCAACGTCCTGACTTTC. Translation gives CASSSPFAVSGANVLTF.

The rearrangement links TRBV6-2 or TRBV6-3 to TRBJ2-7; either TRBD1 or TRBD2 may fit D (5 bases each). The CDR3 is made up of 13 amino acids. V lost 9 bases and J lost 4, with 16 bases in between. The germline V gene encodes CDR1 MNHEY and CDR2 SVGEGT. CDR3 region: CARKGRTLYEQYF. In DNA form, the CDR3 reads TGTGCCAGAAAGGGACGGACGCTTTACGAGCAGTACTTC.

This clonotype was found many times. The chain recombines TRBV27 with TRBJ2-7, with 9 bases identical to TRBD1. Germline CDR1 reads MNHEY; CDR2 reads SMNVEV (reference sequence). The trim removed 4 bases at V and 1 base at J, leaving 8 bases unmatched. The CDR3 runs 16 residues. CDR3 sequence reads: CASSSHRGTGSYEQYF. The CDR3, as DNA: TGTGCCAGCAGTTCCCACCGGGGGACAGGGTCCTACGAGCAGTACTTC.

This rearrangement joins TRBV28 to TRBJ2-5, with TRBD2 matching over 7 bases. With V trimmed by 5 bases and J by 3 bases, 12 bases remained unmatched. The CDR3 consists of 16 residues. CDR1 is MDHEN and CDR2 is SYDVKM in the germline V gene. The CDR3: CASSPRPGLTEETQYF. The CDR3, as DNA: TGTGCCAGCAGTCCCAGGCCGGGACTAACGGAAGAGACCCAGTACTTC.

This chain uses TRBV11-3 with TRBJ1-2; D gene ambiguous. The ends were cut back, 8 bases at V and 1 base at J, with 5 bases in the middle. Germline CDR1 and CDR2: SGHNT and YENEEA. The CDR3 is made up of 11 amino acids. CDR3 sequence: CASAGNYGYTF. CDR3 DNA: TGTGCCAGCGCGGGTAACTATGGCTACACCTTC. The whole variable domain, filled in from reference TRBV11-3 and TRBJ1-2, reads EAGVVQSPRYKIIEKKQPVAFWCNPISGHNTLYWYLQNLGQGPELLIRYENEEAVDDSQLPKDRFSAERLKGVDSTLKIQPAELGDSAVYLCASAGNYGYTFGSGTRLTVV.

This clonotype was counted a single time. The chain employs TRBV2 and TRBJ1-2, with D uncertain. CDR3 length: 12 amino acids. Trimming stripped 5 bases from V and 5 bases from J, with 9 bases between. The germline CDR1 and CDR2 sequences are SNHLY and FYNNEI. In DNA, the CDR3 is TGTGCCAGCAGTACGGGAAGGTATGGCTACACCTTC. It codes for CASSTGRYGYTF.

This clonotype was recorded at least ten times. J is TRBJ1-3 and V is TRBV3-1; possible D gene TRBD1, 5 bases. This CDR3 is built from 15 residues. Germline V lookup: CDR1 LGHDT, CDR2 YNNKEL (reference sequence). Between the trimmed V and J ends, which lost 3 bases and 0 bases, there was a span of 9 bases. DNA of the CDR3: TGTGCCAGCAGCCACAGACAGAACTCTGGAAACACCATATATTTT. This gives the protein CASSHRQNSGNTIYF.

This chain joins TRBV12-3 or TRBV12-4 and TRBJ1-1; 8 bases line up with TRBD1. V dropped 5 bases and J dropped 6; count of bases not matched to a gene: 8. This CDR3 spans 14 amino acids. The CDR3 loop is CASSIFTGGAEAFF. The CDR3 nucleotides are TGTGCCAGCAGTATTTTCACAGGGGGGGCTGAAGCTTTCTTT.

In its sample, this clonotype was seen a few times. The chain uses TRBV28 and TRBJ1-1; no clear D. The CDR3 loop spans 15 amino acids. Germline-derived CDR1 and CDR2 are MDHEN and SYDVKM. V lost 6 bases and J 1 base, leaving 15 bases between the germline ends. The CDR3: CASRLTAAGNTEAFF. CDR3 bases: TGTGCCAGCAGACTAACAGCGGCGGGGAACACTGAAGCTTTCTTT.

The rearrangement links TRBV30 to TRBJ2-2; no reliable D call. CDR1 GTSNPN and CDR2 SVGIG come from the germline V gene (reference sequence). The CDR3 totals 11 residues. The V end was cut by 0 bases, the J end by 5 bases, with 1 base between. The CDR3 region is CAWSVTGELFF. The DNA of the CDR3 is TGTGCCTGGAGTGTGACCGGGGAGCTGTTTTTT. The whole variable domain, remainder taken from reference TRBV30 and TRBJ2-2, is SQTIHQWPATLVQPVGSPLSLECTVEGTSNPNLYWYRQAAGRGLQLLFYSVGIGQISSEVPQNLSASRPQDRQFILSSKKLLLSDSGFYLCAWSVTGELFFGEGSRLTVL.

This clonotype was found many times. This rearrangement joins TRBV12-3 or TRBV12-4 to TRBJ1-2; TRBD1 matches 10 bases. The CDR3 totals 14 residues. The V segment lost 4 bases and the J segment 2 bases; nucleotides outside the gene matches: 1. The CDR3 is CASSWGQGNYGYTF. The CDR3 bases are TGTGCCAGCAGTTGGGGACAGGGGAACTATGGCTACACCTTC.

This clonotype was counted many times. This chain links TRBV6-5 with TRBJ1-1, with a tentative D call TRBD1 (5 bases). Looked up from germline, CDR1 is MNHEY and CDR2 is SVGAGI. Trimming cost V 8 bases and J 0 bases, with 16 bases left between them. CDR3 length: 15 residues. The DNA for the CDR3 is TGTGCCAGCCGGGAGTGGGGGGGGGTGAACACTGAAGCTTTCTTT. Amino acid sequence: CASREWGGVNTEAFF.

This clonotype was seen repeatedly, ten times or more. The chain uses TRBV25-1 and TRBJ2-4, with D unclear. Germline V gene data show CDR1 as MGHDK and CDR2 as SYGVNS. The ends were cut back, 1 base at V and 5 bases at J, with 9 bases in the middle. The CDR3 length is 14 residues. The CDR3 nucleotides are TGTGCCAGCAGTGAATCCCATAGTCAAAACATTCAGTACTTC. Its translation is CASSESHSQNIQYF.

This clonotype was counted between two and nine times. The CDR3 coding sequence is TGTGCCAGCAGCCCTCACCAGGGGGCGGACAACGAGCAGTACTTC. Encoded protein: CASSPHQGADNEQYF. J is TRBJ2-7 and V is TRBV7-2, with 8 bases fitting TRBD1. V dropped 5 bases and J dropped 5; count of bases not matched to a gene: 11. This CDR3 is built from 15 residues. The germline gives CDR1 SGHTA, CDR2 FQGNSA.

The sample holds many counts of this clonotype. CDR3 nucleotide sequence: TGTGCCACCAGCGGATTTTCCCTCTATGGCTACACCTTC. Its protein is CATSGFSLYGYTF. The V gene is TRBV15, the J gene TRBJ1-2, with D uncertain. This CDR3 has 13 residues. V was trimmed by 5 bases and J by 4 bases, leaving 11 bases between them. Germline loops: CDR1 LNHNV, CDR2 YYDKDF (reference sequence).

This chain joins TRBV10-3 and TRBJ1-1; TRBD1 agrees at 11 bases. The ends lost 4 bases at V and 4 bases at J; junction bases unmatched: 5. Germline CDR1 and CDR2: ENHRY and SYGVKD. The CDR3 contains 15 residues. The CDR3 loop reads CAISVPGQGATEAFF. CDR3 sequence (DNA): TGTGCCATCAGTGTGCCCGGACAGGGGGCCACTGAAGCTTTCTTT.

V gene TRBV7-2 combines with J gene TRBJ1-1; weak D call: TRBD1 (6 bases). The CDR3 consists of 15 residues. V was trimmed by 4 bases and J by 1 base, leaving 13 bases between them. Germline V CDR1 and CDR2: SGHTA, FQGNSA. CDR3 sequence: CASSSSLDRNTEAFF. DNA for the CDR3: TGTGCCAGCAGCTCGAGCTTGGACAGGAACACTGAAGCTTTCTTT.

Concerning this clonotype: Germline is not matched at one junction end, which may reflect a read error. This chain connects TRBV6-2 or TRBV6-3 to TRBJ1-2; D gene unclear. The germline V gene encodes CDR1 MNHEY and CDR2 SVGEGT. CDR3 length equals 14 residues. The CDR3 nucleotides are TGTGCCAGCGGTTACTTGGCAGAAGGATATGGCTACACCTTC. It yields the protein CASGYLAEGYGYTF.

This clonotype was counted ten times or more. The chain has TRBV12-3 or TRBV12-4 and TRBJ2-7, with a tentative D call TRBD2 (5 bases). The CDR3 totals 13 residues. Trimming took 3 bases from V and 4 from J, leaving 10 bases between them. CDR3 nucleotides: TGTGCCAGCAGTTTTAGGACTCCTTACGAGCAGTACTTC. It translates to CASSFRTPYEQYF.

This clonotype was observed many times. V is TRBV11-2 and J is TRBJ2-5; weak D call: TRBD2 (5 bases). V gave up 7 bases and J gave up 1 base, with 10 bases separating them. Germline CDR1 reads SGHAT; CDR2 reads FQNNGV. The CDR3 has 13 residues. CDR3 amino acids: CASTPGLQETQYF. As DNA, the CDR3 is TGTGCCAGCACCCCTGGACTCCAAGAGACCCAGTACTTC.